These T cell receptor beta chains were read from a single sample in a study of blood T cell repertoires in COVID-19. Data came from immunoSEQ multiplex PCR; TCRdb stores just in-frame clones and leaves some out. There are some 170,000 clones in the sample; roughly 90% occur only once, and around 17% lies in the top ten. The sequencing sample was made of peripheral blood. These receptors originate from a man in his sixties with active or convalescent COVID-19. The CDR3 runs from the conserved cysteine through the conserved F or W. A D gene is named only where the DNA matches it firmly. Size values are once, few and many counts, or a class for expanded clones, and some rows have none.

>NA|TRBV2|NA|TRBJ2-3
CASSEAWYTSTDTQYF
TGTGCCAGCAGTGAAGCTTGGTATACTAGCACAGATACGCAGTATTTT
>NA|TRBV7-6|NA|TRBJ2-7
CASSSSRTASNEQYF
TGTGCCAGCAGCTCCTCGAGGACAGCGTCCAACGAGCAGTACTTC
>once|TRBV30|NA|TRBJ1-1
CALDGGAGAFF
TGTGCCTTGGATGGGGGGGCAGGAGCTTTCTTT
>few|TRBV6-5|NA|TRBJ1-5
CASSYSFRGNQPQHF
TGTGCCAGCAGTTACTCGTTCAGGGGCAATCAGCCCCAGCATTTT
>NA|TRBV19|TRBD1|TRBJ1-1
CASSTRQGGREAFF
TGTGCCAGTAGTACCAGACAGGGCGGTCGTGAAGCTTTCTTT
>once|TRBV10-3|TRBD2|TRBJ2-7
CAITQTASGGADEQYF
TGCGCCATCACCCAGACCGCTAGCGGGGGGGCCGACGAGCAGTACTTC
>NA|TRBV19|TRBD1|TRBJ2-7
CASSIDGTGSYEQYF
TGTGCCAGTAGTATAGACGGGACAGGGTCTTACGAGCAGTACTTC
>NA|TRBV11-3|TRBD2|TRBJ2-1
CASSPSGGTYNEQFF
TGTGCCAGCAGCCCGAGCGGGGGCACCTACAATGAGCAGTTCTTC
>NA|TRBV5-5|NA|TRBJ1-2
CASSSQEWNGYTF
TGTGCCAGCAGCTCACAGGAGTGGAATGGCTACACCTTC
>NA|TRBV19|NA|TRBJ1-2
CASSIDGERSYTF
TGTGCCAGTAGTATAGATGGTGAGAGGAGCTACACCTTC
>NA|TRBV18|TRBD1|TRBJ2-3
CASSPRLTGGGDTQYF
TGTGCCAGCTCACCCCGACTGACAGGGGGCGGTGATACGCAGTATTTT
>NA|TRBV29-1|TRBD1|TRBJ1-5
CSVVWTGVNQPQHF
TGCAGCGTTGTCTGGACAGGGGTGAATCAGCCCCAGCATTTT
>few|TRBV19|NA|TRBJ1-1
CASSEPRQGNTEAFF
TGTGCCAGTAGCGAACCACGTCAGGGGAACACTGAAGCTTTCTTT
>once|TRBV6-5|NA|TRBJ2-4
CATRGGANIQYF
TGTGCCACCCGTGGGGGGGCGAACATTCAGTACTTC
>NA|TRBV4-1|NA|TRBJ1-3
CASSQSAGAVTYAVPGNTIYF
TGCGCCAGCAGCCAATCAGCAGGGGCGGTTACCTATGCCGTACCTGGAAACACCATATATTTT
>NA|TRBV5-8|NA|TRBJ2-2
CASSLGGTGELFF
TGTGCCAGCAGCTTAGGGGGAACCGGGGAGCTGTTTTTT
>NA|TRBV30|NA|TRBJ1-5
CAWRPRGGENQPQHF
TGTGCCTGGAGGCCCCGTGGGGGGGAAAATCAGCCCCAGCATTTT
>NA|TRBV6-1|NA|TRBJ2-3
CASRQPSTDTQYF
TGTGCCAGTCGACAGCCTAGCACAGATACGCAGTATTTT
>NA|TRBV19|TRBD1|TRBJ1-4
CASSIDRTGLNEKLFF
TGTGCCAGTAGTATTGACCGGACAGGGCTTAATGAAAAACTGTTTTTT
>NA|TRBV19|TRBD2|TRBJ2-3
CASSIRSGGSTDTQYF
TGTGCCAGTAGTATTCGGTCGGGGGGGAGCACAGATACGCAGTATTTT
>NA|TRBV5-5|TRBD2|TRBJ2-5
CASSSPTWEGRETQYF
TGTGCCAGCAGCTCCCCAACGTGGGAGGGCCGGGAGACCCAGTACTTC
>NA|TRBV7-9|NA|TRBJ2-1
CASSVTGKDEQFF
TGTGCCAGCAGCGTCACAGGGAAAGATGAGCAGTTCTTC
>NA|TRBV15|NA|TRBJ1-5
CATSTNMGGRINSNQPQHF
TGTGCCACCAGCACAAACATGGGGGGACGGATAAATAGCAATCAGCCCCAGCATTTT
>NA|TRBV18|TRBD1|TRBJ2-7
CASSRTGNSYEQYF
TGTGCCAGCTCAAGGACAGGGAATTCCTACGAGCAGTACTTC
>NA|TRBV5-4|NA|TRBJ2-5
CASRGDIQETQYF
TGTGCCAGCAGGGGGGACATACAAGAGACCCAGTACTTC
>NA|TRBV18|TRBD2|TRBJ2-2
CASSQGLSGELFF
TGTGCCAGCTCACAGGGACTATCCGGGGAGCTGTTTTTT
>NA|TRBV30|TRBD1|TRBJ2-3
CAWSNRGGTDTQYF
TGTGCCTGGAGTAACAGGGGTGGGACAGATACGCAGTATTTT
>NA|TRBV9|TRBD2|TRBJ2-3
CASSVSGGDRTDTQYF
TGTGCCAGCAGCGTATCGGGGGGGGACCGCACAGATACGCAGTATTTT
>once|TRBV5-1|NA|TRBJ1-6
CASSLESSYNSPLHF
TGCGCCAGCAGCCTAGAGAGCTCCTATAATTCACCCCTCCACTTT
>NA|TRBV2|TRBD1|TRBJ2-2
CATRGRRTRELFF
TGTGCCACCAGGGGGCGTCGCACCAGGGAGCTGTTTTTT
>NA|TRBV7-2|NA|TRBJ1-5
CASSQGSNQPQHF
TGTGCCAGCAGCCAGGGAAGCAATCAGCCCCAGCATTTT
>NA|TRBV19|TRBD1|TRBJ2-1
CASVRGTGGLDEQFF
TGTGCCAGTGTCAGGGGGACAGGGGGGTTAGATGAGCAGTTCTTC
>once|TRBV5-1|TRBD1|TRBJ2-1
CASSLEYRTGLVGPFF
TGCGCCAGCAGCTTGGAGTACAGGACAGGCTTGGTAGGTCCGTTCTTC
>NA|TRBV19|NA|TRBJ1-2
CASSQEANYGYTF
TGTGCCAGTTCGCAGGAAGCTAACTATGGCTACACCTTC
>few|TRBV19|TRBD1|TRBJ2-2
CASSLGQADTGELFF
TGTGCCAGTAGCCTGGGACAGGCGGACACCGGGGAGCTGTTTTTT
>NA|TRBV5-4|TRBD2|TRBJ2-7
CASSYGLAGASYEQYF
TGTGCCAGCAGCTATGGACTAGCGGGGGCCTCCTACGAGCAGTACTTC
>NA|TRBV19|NA|TRBJ2-2
CASSMGAAGTGELFF
TGTGCCAGTAGTATGGGGGCGGCCGGGACCGGGGAGCTGTTTTTT
>NA|TRBV25-1|TRBD1|TRBJ2-7
CASRQTGQTYEQYF
TGTGCCAGCAGGCAGACGGGACAGACCTACGAGCAGTACTTC
>NA|TRBV27|TRBD1|TRBJ1-2
CASSQTGTGGGYTF
TGTGCCAGCAGTCAAACCGGGACAGGGGGCGGCTACACCTTC
>NA|TRBV19|TRBD1|TRBJ2-5
CASSTAGQGVETQYF
TGTGCCAGTAGTACAGCAGGACAGGGGGTTGAGACCCAGTACTTC
>NA|TRBV2|NA|TRBJ1-6
CASRSSGNSPLHF
TGTGCCAGCAGATCCTCAGGGAATTCACCCCTCCACTTT